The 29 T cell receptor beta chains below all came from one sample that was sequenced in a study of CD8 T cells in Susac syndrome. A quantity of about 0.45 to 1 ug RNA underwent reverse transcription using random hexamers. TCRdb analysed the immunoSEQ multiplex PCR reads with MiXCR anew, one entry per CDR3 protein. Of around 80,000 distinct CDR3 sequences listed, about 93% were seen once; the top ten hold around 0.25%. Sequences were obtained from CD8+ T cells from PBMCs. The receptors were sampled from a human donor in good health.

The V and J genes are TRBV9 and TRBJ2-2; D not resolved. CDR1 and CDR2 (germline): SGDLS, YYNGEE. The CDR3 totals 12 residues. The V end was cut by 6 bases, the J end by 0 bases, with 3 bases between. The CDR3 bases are TGTGCCAGCAACGCGAACACCGGGGAGCTGTTTTTT. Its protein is CASNANTGELFF.

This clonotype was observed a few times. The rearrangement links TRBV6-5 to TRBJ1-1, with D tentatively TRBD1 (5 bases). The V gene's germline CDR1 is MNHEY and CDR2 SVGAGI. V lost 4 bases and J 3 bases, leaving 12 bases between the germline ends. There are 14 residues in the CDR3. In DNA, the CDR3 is TGTGCCAGCAGTTGGACAAAGGGGTACACTGAAGCTTTCTTT. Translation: CASSWTKGYTEAFF.

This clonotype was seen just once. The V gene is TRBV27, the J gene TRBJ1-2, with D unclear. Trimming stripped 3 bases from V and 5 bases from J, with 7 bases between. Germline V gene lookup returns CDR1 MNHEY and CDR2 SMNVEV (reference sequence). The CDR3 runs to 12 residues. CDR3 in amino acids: CASSLVSYGYTF. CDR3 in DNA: TGTGCCAGCAGTTTGGTTAGTTATGGCTACACCTTC.

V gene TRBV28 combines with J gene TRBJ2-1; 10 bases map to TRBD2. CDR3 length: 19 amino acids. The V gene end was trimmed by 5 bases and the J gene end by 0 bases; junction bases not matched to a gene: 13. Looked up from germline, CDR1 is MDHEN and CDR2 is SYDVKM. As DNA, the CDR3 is TGTGCCAGCAGTATACTAGCGGGAACGGGGGAGGGCTCCTACAATGAGCAGTTCTTC. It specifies CASSILAGTGEGSYNEQFF.

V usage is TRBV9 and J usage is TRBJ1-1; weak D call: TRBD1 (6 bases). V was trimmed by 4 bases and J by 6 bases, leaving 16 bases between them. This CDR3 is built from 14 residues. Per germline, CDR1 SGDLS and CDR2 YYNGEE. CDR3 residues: CASSPGDRAAEAFF. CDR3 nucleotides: TGTGCCAGCAGCCCAGGGGACCGCGCCGCTGAAGCTTTCTTT.

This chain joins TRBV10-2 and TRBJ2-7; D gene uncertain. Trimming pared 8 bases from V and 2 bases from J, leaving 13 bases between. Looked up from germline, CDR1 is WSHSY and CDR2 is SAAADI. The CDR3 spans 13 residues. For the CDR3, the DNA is TGCGCCAGCGCGGTACAGCCAGCCTACGAGCAGTACGTC. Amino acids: CASAVQPAYEQYV.

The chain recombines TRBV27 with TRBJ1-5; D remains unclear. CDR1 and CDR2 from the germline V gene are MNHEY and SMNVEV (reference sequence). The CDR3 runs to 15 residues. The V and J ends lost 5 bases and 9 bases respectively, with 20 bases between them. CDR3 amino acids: CASSPIKRVHGPQHF. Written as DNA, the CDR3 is TGTGCCAGCAGTCCGATAAAAAGGGTTCACGGGCCCCAGCATTTT.

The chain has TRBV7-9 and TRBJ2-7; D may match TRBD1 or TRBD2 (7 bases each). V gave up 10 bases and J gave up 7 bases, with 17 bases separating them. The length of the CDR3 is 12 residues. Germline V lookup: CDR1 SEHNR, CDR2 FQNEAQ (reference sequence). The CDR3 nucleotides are TGTGCCACGCGCCGGGGGGACAGTGAGCAGTACGTC. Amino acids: CATRRGDSEQYV.

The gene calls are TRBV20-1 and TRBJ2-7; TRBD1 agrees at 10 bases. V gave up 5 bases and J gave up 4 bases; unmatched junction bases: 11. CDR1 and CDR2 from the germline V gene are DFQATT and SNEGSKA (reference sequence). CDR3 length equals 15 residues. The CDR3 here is CSADLKGQGWYEQYF. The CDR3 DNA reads TGCAGTGCTGACCTTAAGGGACAGGGGTGGTACGAGCAGTACTTC.

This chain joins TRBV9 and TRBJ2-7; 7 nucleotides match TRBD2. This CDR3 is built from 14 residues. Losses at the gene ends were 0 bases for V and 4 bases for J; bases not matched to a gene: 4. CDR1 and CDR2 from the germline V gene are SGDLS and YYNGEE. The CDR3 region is CASSVGGGGYEQYF. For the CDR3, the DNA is TGTGCCAGCAGCGTAGGTGGCGGGGGTTACGAGCAGTACTTC.

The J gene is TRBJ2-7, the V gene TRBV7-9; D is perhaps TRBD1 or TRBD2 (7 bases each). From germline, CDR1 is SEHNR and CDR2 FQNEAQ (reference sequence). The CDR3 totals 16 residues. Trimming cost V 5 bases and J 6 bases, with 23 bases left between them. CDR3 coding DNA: TGTGCCAGCAGCACCGCCTCCAGGGGGGGGCCTCGCGAGCAGTACTTC. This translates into CASSTASRGGPREQYF.

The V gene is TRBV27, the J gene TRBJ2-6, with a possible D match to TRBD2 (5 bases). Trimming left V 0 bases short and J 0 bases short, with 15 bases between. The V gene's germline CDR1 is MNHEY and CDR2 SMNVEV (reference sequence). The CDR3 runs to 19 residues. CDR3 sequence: CASSLSSAALYSGANVLTF. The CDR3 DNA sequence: TGTGCCAGCAGTTTATCCTCAGCGGCCCTTTACTCTGGGGCCAACGTCCTGACTTTC.

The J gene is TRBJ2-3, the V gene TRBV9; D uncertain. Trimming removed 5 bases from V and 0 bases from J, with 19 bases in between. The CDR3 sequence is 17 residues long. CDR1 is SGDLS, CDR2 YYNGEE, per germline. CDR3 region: CASSRSVGTTSTDTQYF. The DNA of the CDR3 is TGTGCCAGCAGTCGGAGTGTCGGTACAACTAGCACAGATACGCAGTATTTT.

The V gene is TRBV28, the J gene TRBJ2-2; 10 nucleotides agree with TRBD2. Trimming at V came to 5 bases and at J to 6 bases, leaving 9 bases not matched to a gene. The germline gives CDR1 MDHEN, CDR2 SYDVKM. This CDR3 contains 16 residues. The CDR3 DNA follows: TGTGCCAGCAGTCTCCTAGCGGGGGACCGCGCCGGGGAGCTGTTTTTT. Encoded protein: CASSLLAGDRAGELFF.

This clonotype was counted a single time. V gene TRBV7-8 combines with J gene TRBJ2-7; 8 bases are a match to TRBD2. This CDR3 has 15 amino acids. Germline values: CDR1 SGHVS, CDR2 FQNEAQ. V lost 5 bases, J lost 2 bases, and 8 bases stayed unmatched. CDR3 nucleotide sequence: TGTGCCAGCAGCGAAGTAGCGGGGTTGACCTACGAGCAGTACGTC. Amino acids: CASSEVAGLTYEQYV.

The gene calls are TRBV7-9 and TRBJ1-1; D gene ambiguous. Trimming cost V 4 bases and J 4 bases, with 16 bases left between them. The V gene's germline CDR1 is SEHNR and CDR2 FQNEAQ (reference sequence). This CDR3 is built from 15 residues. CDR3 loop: CASSSMKAEVTEAFF. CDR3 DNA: TGTGCCAGCAGCTCCATGAAGGCGGAGGTCACTGAAGCTTTCTTT.

In nucleotides, the CDR3 is TGTGCCAGCAGCTTAATTACAGGGGCCCCTACCTACGAGCAGTACTTC. Translation gives CASSLITGAPTYEQYF. This rearrangement joins TRBV7-9 to TRBJ2-7; 7 nucleotides align to TRBD1. The CDR3 covers 16 residues. V gave up 2 bases and J gave up 2 bases; unmatched junction bases: 9. The germline CDR1 and CDR2 sequences are SEHNR and FQNEAQ (reference sequence).

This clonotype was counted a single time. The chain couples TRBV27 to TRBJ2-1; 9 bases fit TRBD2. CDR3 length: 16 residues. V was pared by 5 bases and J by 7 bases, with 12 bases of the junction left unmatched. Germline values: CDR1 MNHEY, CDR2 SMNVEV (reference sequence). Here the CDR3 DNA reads TGTGCCAGCAGTGCCGTTGCGGGGGGGCCAGAAAATGAGCAGTTCTTC. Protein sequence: CASSAVAGGPENEQFF.

The chain's CDR3 is CASSQTIAPGRADGQYF. DNA for the CDR3: TGTGCCAGCAGTCAGACAATCGCCCCTGGCAGGGCTGACGGGCAGTACTTC. V is TRBV6-1 and J is TRBJ2-7, with a tentative D call TRBD1 (5 bases). Germline V lookup: CDR1 MNHNS, CDR2 SASEGT. Trimming pared 5 bases from V and 9 bases from J, leaving 29 bases between. The CDR3 consists of 17 residues.

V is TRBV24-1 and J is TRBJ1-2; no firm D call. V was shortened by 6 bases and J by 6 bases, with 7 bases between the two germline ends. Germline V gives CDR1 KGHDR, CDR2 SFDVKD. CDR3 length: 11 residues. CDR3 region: CATSPIHGYTF. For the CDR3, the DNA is TGTGCCACCAGTCCCATCCATGGCTACACCTTC.

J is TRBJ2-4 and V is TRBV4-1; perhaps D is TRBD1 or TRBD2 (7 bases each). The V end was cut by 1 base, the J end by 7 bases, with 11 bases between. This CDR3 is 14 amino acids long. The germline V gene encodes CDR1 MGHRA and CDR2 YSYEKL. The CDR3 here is CASSQGRGGNIQYF. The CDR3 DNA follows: TGCGCCAGCAGCCAAGGCAGGGGGGGGAACATTCAGTACTTC.

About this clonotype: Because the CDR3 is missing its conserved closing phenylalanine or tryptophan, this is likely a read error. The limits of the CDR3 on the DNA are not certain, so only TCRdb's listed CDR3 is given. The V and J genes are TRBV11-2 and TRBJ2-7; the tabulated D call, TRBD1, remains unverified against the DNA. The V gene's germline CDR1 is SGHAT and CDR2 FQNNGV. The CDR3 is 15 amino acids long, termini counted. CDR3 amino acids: CASSSDRDRKFRFQI.

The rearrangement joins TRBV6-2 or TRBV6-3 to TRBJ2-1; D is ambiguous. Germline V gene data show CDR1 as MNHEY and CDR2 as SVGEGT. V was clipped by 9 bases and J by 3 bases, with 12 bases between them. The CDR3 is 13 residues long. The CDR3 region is CASSRTDYNEQFF. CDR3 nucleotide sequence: TGTGCCAGTAGTCGGACGGACTACAATGAGCAGTTCTTC.

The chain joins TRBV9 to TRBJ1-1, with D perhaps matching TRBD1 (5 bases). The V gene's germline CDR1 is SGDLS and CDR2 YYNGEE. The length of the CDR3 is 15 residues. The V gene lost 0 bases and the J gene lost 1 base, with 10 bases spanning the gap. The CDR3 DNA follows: TGTGCCAGCAGCGTAGGGGGCGGGCCGAACACTGAAGCTTTCTTT. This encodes CASSVGGGPNTEAFF.

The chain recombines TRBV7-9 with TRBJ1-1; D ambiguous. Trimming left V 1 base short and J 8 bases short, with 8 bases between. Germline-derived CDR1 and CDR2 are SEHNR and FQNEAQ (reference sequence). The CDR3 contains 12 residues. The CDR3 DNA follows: TGTGCCAGCAGCTTAGAGACCGGGGAAGCTTTCTTT. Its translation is CASSLETGEAFF.

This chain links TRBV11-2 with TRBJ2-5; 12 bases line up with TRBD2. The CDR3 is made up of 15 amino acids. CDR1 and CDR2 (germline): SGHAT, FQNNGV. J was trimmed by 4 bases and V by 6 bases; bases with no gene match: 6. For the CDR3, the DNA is TGTGCCAGCAGGCCACCTAGCGGGGGGGCAGAGACCCAGTACTTC. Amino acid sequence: CASRPPSGGAETQYF. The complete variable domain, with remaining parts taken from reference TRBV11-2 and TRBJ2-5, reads EAGVAQSPRYKIIEKRQSVAFWCNPISGHATLYWYQQILGQGPKLLIQFQNNGVVDDSQLPKDRFSAERLKGVDSTLKIQPAKLEDSAVYLCASRPPSGGAETQYFGPGTRLLVL.

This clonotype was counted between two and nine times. CDR3 nucleotide sequence: TGTGCCAGCAGTCACCCCCGGTTGGAGACCCAGTACTTC. This encodes CASSHPRLETQYF. The chain is built from TRBV25-1 and TRBJ2-5; D call uncertain. V dropped 5 bases and J dropped 5 bases, with 12 bases sitting between them. Germline V gives CDR1 MGHDK, CDR2 SYGVNS. The CDR3 totals 13 residues.

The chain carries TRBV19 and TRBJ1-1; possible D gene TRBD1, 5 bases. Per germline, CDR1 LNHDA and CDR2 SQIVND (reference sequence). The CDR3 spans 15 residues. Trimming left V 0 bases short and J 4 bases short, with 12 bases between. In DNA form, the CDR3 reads TGTGCCAGTAGTATAGATCGGACCGGGGGCACTGAAGCTTTCTTT. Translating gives CASSIDRTGGTEAFF.

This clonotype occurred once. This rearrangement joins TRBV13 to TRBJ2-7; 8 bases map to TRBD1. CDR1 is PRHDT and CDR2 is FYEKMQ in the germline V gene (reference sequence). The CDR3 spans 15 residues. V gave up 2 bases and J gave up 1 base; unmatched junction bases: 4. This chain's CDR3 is CASSLSGQGSYEQYV. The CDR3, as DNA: TGTGCCAGCAGCTTAAGCGGACAGGGTTCCTACGAGCAGTACGTC.